Following are 19 T cell receptor beta chains from one sample sequenced in a study of patients and donors after allogeneic stem cell transplantation. TCRdb redid the calling of the RT-PCR reads with MiXCR, one entry per CDR3 protein. The sample contains about a million distinct CDR3 sequences, under 20% of which appear only once. The sequenced sample consisted of blood, either unsorted or a sorted T cell fraction (not recorded which). These receptors all come from a human donor who was either an allogeneic HSCT recipient or a stem cell or donor lymphocyte infusion donor (not recorded which). It is not recorded whose cells these are; they may come from a transplant donor.

The J gene is TRBJ2-2, the V gene TRBV6-2 or TRBV6-3; perhaps TRBD1 as D (5 bases). Germline V gives CDR1 MNHEY, CDR2 SVGEGT. Trimming shortened V by 7 bases and J by 5 bases, and 14 bases separated the two germline ends. This CDR3 has 14 residues. DNA of the CDR3: TGTGCCAGCATTAAATTGCCAGGGACCGGGGAGCTGTTTTTT. As protein: CASIKLPGTGELFF.

Remarks on this clonotype: A junction boundary mismatches the germline segment, possibly from a read error. The chain joins TRBV29-1 to TRBJ2-3; D perhaps matches TRBD2 (6 bases). Germline V gene lookup returns CDR1 SQVTM and CDR2 ANQGSEA. The CDR3 covers 14 residues. CDR3 protein: CSVERGEKADTQYF. CDR3 nucleotides: TGCAGCGTTGAGCGGGGAGAGAAGGCAGATACACAGTATTTT.

The table lists this clonotype with a few counts. This chain connects TRBV14 to TRBJ2-1; 10 bases are a match to TRBD2. The CDR3 is 15 amino acids. Trimming took 2 bases from V and 9 from J; bases not matched to a gene: 7. Germline lookup yields CDR1 SGHDN and CDR2 FVKESK. CDR3: CASSQLAGAPGEQFF. The CDR3 DNA is TGTGCCAGCAGCCAACTAGCGGGGGCACCGGGTGAGCAGTTCTTC.

The table lists this clonotype with a few counts. The rearrangement joins TRBV27 to TRBJ2-7; 8 bases line up with TRBD2. CDR3 size: 19 residues. Germline trimming cut 2 bases from V and 2 bases from J; bases unmatched to any gene: 17. Germline V lookup: CDR1 MNHEY, CDR2 SMNVEV (reference sequence). The CDR3 region is CASSLRSAGREVLPYEQYF. The CDR3 nucleotides read TGTGCCAGCAGTTTAAGGTCTGCAGGGCGGGAGGTCCTTCCCTACGAGCAGTACTTC.

This clonotype showed up just a few times. This chain links TRBV24-1 with TRBJ1-2; no clear D gene. The V end was cut by 2 bases, the J end by 4 bases, with 7 bases between. The CDR3 loop spans 13 amino acids. In germline, CDR1 is KGHDR, CDR2 SFDVKD. The CDR3 nucleotides are TGTGCCACCAGTGATTCGGACCTCTATGGCTACACCTTC. Its protein product is CATSDSDLYGYTF.

This clonotype was picked up a small number of times. The CDR3 spells CASSLVVASLGGELFF. The CDR3 DNA reads TGTGCCAGCAGCTTAGTGGTGGCTTCTTTAGGCGGGGAGCTGTTTTTT. This chain joins TRBV7-2 and TRBJ2-2; D gene unclear. This CDR3 has 16 residues. From germline, CDR1 is SGHTA and CDR2 FQGNSA. Deletions cut 1 base from V and 7 bases from J, with 16 bases between.

This clonotype has a handful of counts. This chain uses TRBV24-1 with TRBJ2-5; 12 bases align to TRBD2. The CDR3 has 17 residues. Germline lookup yields CDR1 KGHDR and CDR2 SFDVKD. Trimming cost V 4 bases and J 1 base; bases outside gene matches: 6. CDR3 region: CATSDSGLAGIQETQYF. As DNA, the CDR3 is TGTGCCACCAGTGACTCCGGACTAGCGGGAATCCAAGAGACCCAGTACTTC.

The rearrangement links TRBV7-6 to TRBJ1-5, with D possibly being TRBD1 (6 bases). Germline V gene lookup returns CDR1 SGHVS and CDR2 FNYEAQ. The CDR3 is 14 amino acids. With 5 bases removed from V and 7 bases from J, the gap between germline ends came to 15 bases. The CDR3 region is CASSPQGGGQPQHF. The CDR3 region has the DNA TGTGCCAGCAGCCCTCAAGGGGGGGGACAGCCCCAGCATTTT.

The chain has TRBV5-6 and TRBJ2-3; 7 bases are a match to TRBD2. The junction had 14 bases not matched to a gene; V was cut back by 0 bases and J by 4 bases. Germline V gene sequence: CDR1 SGHDT, CDR2 YYEEEE. The CDR3 consists of 18 residues. The CDR3, as DNA: TGTGCCAGCAGCTTGGATAGGTGGGGCCTCGGGGGGTCAGATACGCAGTATTTT. It is translated as CASSLDRWGLGGSDTQYF.

The V and J genes are TRBV7-9 and TRBJ1-2; no definite D call. Trimming removed 1 base from V and 4 bases from J, with 10 bases in between. There are 14 residues in the CDR3. The germline V gene encodes CDR1 SEHNR and CDR2 FQNEAQ (reference sequence). The CDR3 nucleotides read TGTGCCAGCAGCTTAGTCGCGCCCTCCTATGGCTACACCTTC. Amino acid sequence: CASSLVAPSYGYTF.

This clonotype was counted at least ten times. The genes are TRBV5-6 and TRBJ1-1, with D maybe TRBD1 (6 bases). CDR3 length equals 15 residues. The germline V gene encodes CDR1 SGHDT and CDR2 YYEEEE. The V gene lost 1 base and the J gene lost 1 base, with 11 bases spanning the gap. This CDR3 is CASSLYGGPNTEAFF. The CDR3 DNA reads TGTGCCAGCAGCTTGTACGGGGGGCCGAACACTGAAGCTTTCTTT.

This clonotype occurred a few times. The chain links TRBV20-1 to TRBJ1-1; D might be TRBD1 (5 bases). Germline values: CDR1 DFQATT, CDR2 SNEGSKA (reference sequence). Deletions cut 4 bases from V and 2 bases from J, with 14 bases between. The CDR3 extends over 14 amino acids. The CDR3 here is CSANLGPTNTEAFF. CDR3 in DNA: TGCAGTGCTAACTTGGGGCCGACCAACACTGAAGCTTTCTTT.

The V gene is TRBV20-1, the J gene TRBJ2-1; TRBD1 aligns across 11 bases. The ends lost 6 bases at V and 7 bases at J; junction bases unmatched: 11. Per the germline V gene, CDR1 is DFQATT and CDR2 is SNEGSKA (reference sequence). CDR3 length equals 15 residues. The CDR3 loop reads CSAQLRDRGYNEQFF. CDR3 nucleotides: TGCAGTGCCCAACTCCGGGACAGGGGGTATAATGAGCAGTTCTTC.

As to this clonotype: The junction does not match germline at one end; this may be a read error. The gene calls are TRBV2 and TRBJ1-5; a weak D match, TRBD1 (6 bases). Per germline, CDR1 SNHLY and CDR2 FYNNEI. The CDR3 has 14 residues. The CDR3 nucleotides read TGTGCCAGCAGCGAAGAAGGACAGAGTCAGCCCCAGCATTTT. This sequence encodes CASSEEGQSQPQHF.

J is TRBJ1-2 and V is TRBV7-2; 8 positions agree with TRBD1. With V trimmed by 0 bases and J by 4 bases, 4 bases remained unmatched. This CDR3 is 15 amino acids long. Germline CDR1 and CDR2: SGHTA and FQGNSA. The CDR3 sequence: CASSLAGQAIYGYTF. CDR3 sequence (DNA): TGTGCCAGCAGCTTAGCGGGACAGGCGATCTATGGCTACACCTTC.

This clonotype was seen only a few times. V usage is TRBV12-3 or TRBV12-4 and J usage is TRBJ2-3; 9 bases map to TRBD1. The CDR3 has 17 residues. J was trimmed by 0 bases and V by 3 bases; bases with no gene match: 7. CDR3 protein: CASSFFGTGPSTDTQYF. The CDR3 DNA reads TGTGCCAGCAGTTTCTTCGGGACAGGGCCCAGCACAGATACGCAGTATTTT.

A few counts support this clonotype. The rearrangement uses TRBV12-3 or TRBV12-4 and TRBJ2-3, with a weak D call TRBD1 (5 bases). V was clipped by 6 bases and J by 2 bases, with 15 bases between them. The CDR3 runs to 15 residues. The CDR3 sequence is CASSPPGAATDTQYF. The CDR3 DNA follows: TGTGCCAGCAGCCCTCCTGGGGCTGCCACAGATACGCAGTATTTT.

This clonotype showed up just a few times. This chain connects TRBV5-1 to TRBJ2-3; no clear D. V lost 2 bases and J 3 bases, leaving 10 bases between the germline ends. Germline CDR1 is SGHRS and CDR2 is YFSETQ. The CDR3 is 14 residues long. CDR3 in DNA: TGCGCCAGCAGCTTTTTTCCCCCGACAGATACGCAGTATTTT. Translating it yields CASSFFPPTDTQYF. The whole variable domain, remainder taken from reference TRBV5-1 and TRBJ2-3, is KAGVTQTPRYLIKTRGQQVTLSCSPISGHRSVSWYQQTPGQGLQFLFEYFSETQRNKGNFPGRFSGRQFSNSRSEMNVSTLELGDSALYLCASSFFPPTDTQYFGPGTRLTVL.

This clonotype was found a few times. This sequence joins TRBV27 and TRBJ2-7; the D gene is possibly TRBD1 (6 bases). The CDR3 has 14 amino acids. V was pared by 3 bases and J by 6 bases, with 15 bases between. Germline CDR1 MNHEY, CDR2 SMNVEV (reference sequence). CDR3 in DNA: TGTGCCAGCAGTTTTAATTGGGGGCTAGGCGAGCAGTACTTC. It translates to CASSFNWGLGEQYF.